The clone carrying this T cell receptor beta chain was detected a few times. This entry is derived from a study of blood T cell repertoires in COVID-19. On the study more broadly: COVID-19 samples from acute and convalescent phases originated in the United States, Italy and Spain. PBMCs, B-cell-depleted T cells, or T cells were the source of the cDNA or gDNA that made up the material.

The V gene's germline CDR1 is MNHEY and CDR2 SVGAGI. Trimming pared 10 bases from V and 6 bases from J, leaving 18 bases between. The CDR3 is 13 amino acids. In the original processing: Quantification of nucleated cells was approximated via reference gene primer amplification. The repertoire was sequenced with immunoSEQ multiplex PCR; TCRdb's copy has only in-frame clones and lacks some. The DNA gave D and trimming, while V, J and clone size come from that table. The data show about 130,000 clones, approximately 80% seen once. The chain has TRBV6-5 and TRBJ1-2, with D tentatively TRBD1 (5 bases). The sequencing sample was made of peripheral blood. This TCR was recovered from a woman aged 55-70 years with acute or convalescent COVID-19. The CDR3 DNA reads TGTGCCACCAGAATACAGGAATTCCATGGCTACACCTTC. Its translation is CATRIQEFHGYTF.